These 30 T cell receptor beta chains were all obtained from the same sample, sequenced in a study of T cell repertoires in cytomegalovirus infection. MiXCR, run by TCRdb on the reads, gives a single entry per CDR3 protein. The sample contains 600,000 to 800,000 distinct CDR3 sequences, roughly 26% of which appear only once. The sequencing sample was made of CD8+ T cells from PBMCs. The source is a human donor in good health (CMV status not recorded). Some clones in this sample may be carry-over from other donors' samples.

CDR3 in amino acids: CATSRARRSTEAFF. The CDR3, as DNA: TGTGCCACCAGCAGAGCCAGGCGGAGCACTGAAGCTTTCTTT. The rearrangement uses TRBV15 and TRBJ1-1; D gene unclear. CDR1 and CDR2 from the germline V gene are LNHNV and YYDKDF (reference sequence). V was cut by 1 base and J by 4 bases, with 10 bases left in between. This CDR3 comprises 14 residues.

This clonotype was recorded a few times. This chain connects TRBV20-1 to TRBJ2-7, with D perhaps being TRBD1 or TRBD2 (5 bases each). The CDR3 sequence is 14 residues long. V was shortened by 0 bases and J by 1 base, with 10 bases between the two germline ends. Germline CDR1 and CDR2: DFQATT and SNEGSKA (reference sequence). This chain's CDR3 is CSARDRESSYEQYV. CDR3 coding DNA: TGCAGTGCTAGAGACAGGGAGTCTTCCTACGAGCAGTACGTC.

A word on this clonotype: This may be a read error: a much more frequent sequence differs by one nucleotide. The rearrangement links TRBV27 to TRBJ1-4; the D is unclear. The germline CDR1 and CDR2 sequences are MNHEY and SMNVEV (reference sequence). This CDR3 has 14 amino acids. The CDR3 coding sequence is TGTGCCAACAGTTTACTCCGAGCGGATGAAAAACTGTTTTTT. Its translation is CANSLLRADEKLFF. The variable domain in full, with the rest retrieved from reference TRBV27 and TRBJ1-4, is EAQVTQNPRYLITVTGKKLTVTCSQNMNHEYMSWYRQDPGLGLRQIYYSMNVEVTDKGDVPEGYKVSRKEKRNFPLILESPSPNQTSLYFCANSLLRADEKLFFGSGTQLSVL.

This clonotype turned up a few times. The chain combines TRBV10-3 with TRBJ1-6, with D tentatively TRBD1 (5 bases). The CDR3 length is 15 residues. The V end was cut by 6 bases, the J end by 7 bases, with 16 bases between. The V gene's germline CDR1 is ENHRY and CDR2 SYGVKD. The CDR3 loop is CAIRNPGTSNSPLHF. The CDR3 DNA reads TGTGCCATCAGGAACCCCGGGACTTCGAATTCACCCCTCCACTTT.

This clonotype was seen ten or more times. This chain connects TRBV2 to TRBJ2-7; 7 bases line up with TRBD2. V was clipped by 6 bases and J by 6 bases; unmatched bases: 8. Germline CDR1 is SNHLY and CDR2 is FYNNEI. This CDR3 spans 13 amino acids. The CDR3 region is CASRQRGLAEQYF. In DNA, the CDR3 is TGTGCCAGCAGACAGCGGGGCCTCGCCGAGCAGTACTTC.

The chain uses TRBV7-6 and TRBJ2-4, with no clear D. V was clipped by 5 bases and J by 7 bases, with 15 bases between them. The CDR3 has 14 residues. The germline V gene encodes CDR1 SGHVS and CDR2 FNYEAQ. CDR3 amino acids: CASSPDLFGNIQYF. The CDR3, as DNA: TGTGCCAGCAGCCCAGACCTCTTTGGGAACATTCAGTACTTC.

Concerning this clonotype: A read error may be the cause here, since a much bigger clone is one base away. This chain links TRBV7-6 with TRBJ1-5, with 7 bases aligning to TRBD1. The CDR3 runs 15 residues. Looked up from germline, CDR1 is SGHVS and CDR2 is FNYEAQ. Trimming cost V 0 bases and J 7 bases; bases outside gene matches: 6. CDR3 loop: CASSLAQGVDQPQHF. CDR3 in DNA: TGTGCCAGCAGCTTAGCCCAGGGGGTAGACCAGCCCCAGCATTTT.

This clonotype was seen a few times. The chain joins TRBV11-2 to TRBJ1-1; the D is unclear. Germline V gene lookup returns CDR1 SGHAT and CDR2 FQNNGV. Between the trimmed V and J ends, which lost 8 bases and 0 bases, there was a span of 13 bases. The CDR3 is 14 amino acids. The CDR3 DNA follows: TGTGCCAGCCGCCCCGGACTTATGAACACTGAAGCTTTCTTT. It translates to CASRPGLMNTEAFF. Supplemented by reference TRBV11-2 and TRBJ1-1, the full variable domain reads EAGVAQSPRYKIIEKRQSVAFWCNPISGHATLYWYQQILGQGPKLLIQFQNNGVVDDSQLPKDRFSAERLKGVDSTLKIQPAKLEDSAVYLCASRPGLMNTEAFFGQGTRLTVV.

V and J are TRBV2 and TRBJ2-2; D remains ambiguous. This CDR3 is 15 amino acids long. V dropped 0 bases and J dropped 6 bases, with 11 bases sitting between them. The germline V gene has CDR1 SNHLY and CDR2 FYNNEI. The CDR3: CASSEAGSSPGELFF. In DNA form, the CDR3 reads TGTGCCAGCAGTGAAGCGGGCAGTTCTCCCGGGGAGCTGTTTTTT.

The chain combines TRBV2 with TRBJ2-7, with TRBD1 as a possible D gene (6 bases). In germline, CDR1 is SNHLY, CDR2 FYNNEI. The V gene lost 7 bases and the J gene lost 4 bases, with 8 bases spanning the gap. This CDR3 comprises 11 residues. As DNA, the CDR3 is TGTGCCAGCATCCAGGGGTACGAGCAGTACTTC. This translates into CASIQGYEQYF.

In its sample, this clonotype was seen a few times. The chain has TRBV27 and TRBJ2-7; the match to TRBD1 covers 7 bases. V trimming: 6 bases; J trimming: 0 bases; junction bases outside the gene matches: 8. CDR3 length: 15 amino acids. CDR1 is MNHEY and CDR2 is SMNVEV in the germline V gene (reference sequence). This chain's CDR3 is CASSSAGTASYEQYV. The CDR3 nucleotides are TGTGCCAGCAGCTCAGCCGGGACAGCCTCCTACGAGCAGTACGTC.

In this sample, this clonotype turned up many times. This chain connects TRBV6-1 to TRBJ2-7, with D unclear. The V gene lost 2 bases and the J gene lost 2 bases, with 7 bases spanning the gap. CDR1 and CDR2 (germline): MNHNS, SASEGT. The CDR3 contains 13 residues. The DNA for the CDR3 is TGTGCCAGCAGTGAACGCCAGACCTACGAGCAGTACTTC. Amino acid sequence: CASSERQTYEQYF.

The V and J genes are TRBV7-2 and TRBJ2-3; a weak D match, TRBD2 (5 bases). The CDR3 contains 15 residues. Per germline, CDR1 SGHTA and CDR2 FQGNSA. V was shortened by 3 bases and J by 4 bases, with 14 bases between the two germline ends. The CDR3 sequence is CASSFGAAGADTQYF. Here the CDR3 DNA reads TGTGCCAGCAGCTTCGGTGCGGCCGGGGCAGATACGCAGTATTTT.

This clonotype was seen at least ten times. This rearrangement joins TRBV27 to TRBJ2-5; TRBD1 is a possible D gene (6 bases). V shed 10 bases and J shed 4 bases, with 10 bases lying between them. Germline CDR1 is MNHEY and CDR2 is SMNVEV (reference sequence). This CDR3 is 11 amino acids long. The CDR3 sequence is CATSRGETQYF. The CDR3 DNA is TGTGCCACCAGCAGGGGAGAGACCCAGTACTTC.

This clonotype was picked up a small number of times. This chain joins TRBV12-3 or TRBV12-4 and TRBJ2-1, with a possible D match to TRBD2 (5 bases). Trimming shortened V by 6 bases and J by 5 bases, and 14 bases separated the two germline ends. The CDR3 sequence is 14 residues long. CDR3 sequence (DNA): TGTGCCAGCAGACCCGGGGTACCCGACAATGAGCAGTTCTTC. Its translation: CASRPGVPDNEQFF.

The genes are TRBV14 and TRBJ2-5; D is uncertain. This CDR3 is built from 12 residues. V lost 3 bases to trimming and J lost 5 bases, with 7 bases between them. Germline V gene lookup returns CDR1 SGHDN and CDR2 FVKESK. CDR3 loop: CASSQGFETQYF. In DNA, the CDR3 is TGTGCCAGCAGCCAGGGATTTGAGACCCAGTACTTC.

This clonotype was observed at least ten times. This sequence joins TRBV7-9 and TRBJ2-1; 8 bases are shared with TRBD1. The CDR3 consists of 14 residues. V was clipped by 4 bases and J by 3 bases; unmatched bases: 2. Germline V gene lookup returns CDR1 SEHNR and CDR2 FQNEAQ (reference sequence). CDR3 loop: CASSSGGLYNEQFF. In DNA form, the CDR3 reads TGTGCCAGCAGCTCAGGGGGCCTCTACAATGAGCAGTTCTTC.

The chain recombines TRBV19 with TRBJ2-1, with D maybe TRBD2 (6 bases). This CDR3 is 17 amino acids long. Trimming stripped 0 bases from V and 4 bases from J, with 16 bases between. The germline CDR1 and CDR2 sequences are LNHDA and SQIVND (reference sequence). This chain's CDR3 is CASSIEGWEAGYNEQFF. CDR3 DNA sequence: TGTGCCAGTAGTATAGAAGGGTGGGAGGCGGGATACAATGAGCAGTTCTTC.

J is TRBJ1-3 and V is TRBV10-3; a possible D gene is TRBD1 (6 bases). Trimming shortened V by 7 bases and J by 5 bases, and 24 bases separated the two germline ends. CDR1 and CDR2 (germline): ENHRY, SYGVKD. CDR3 length: 17 amino acids. The CDR3 nucleotides read TGTGCCATCACCAGGGAAGGTTGGACAGAAGAGAGAAACACCATATATTTT. Translation gives CAITREGWTEERNTIYF.

In its sample, this clonotype was seen many times. This chain connects TRBV7-2 to TRBJ2-1, with D possibly being TRBD2 (6 bases). CDR3 length equals 16 residues. V was shortened by 5 bases and J by 1 base, with 15 bases between the two germline ends. CDR1 is SGHTA, CDR2 FQGNSA, per germline. In DNA form, the CDR3 reads TGTGCCAGCAGCCCCCATCGGGGGTCATCCTACAATGAGCAGTTCTTC. This sequence encodes CASSPHRGSSYNEQFF.

The chain combines TRBV20-1 with TRBJ2-7, with D tentatively TRBD2 (6 bases). There are 18 residues in the CDR3. In germline, CDR1 is DFQATT, CDR2 SNEGSKA (reference sequence). Trimming removed 6 bases at V and 7 bases at J, with 34 bases between. Written as DNA, the CDR3 is TGCAGTGCCGGCTACGGGCTAGCGCCTTCTCCTTTTGGGTATGAGCAGTACTTC. This gives the protein CSAGYGLAPSPFGYEQYF.

The CDR3 region has the DNA TGTGCCACCAGCAGCTATCTCCAGCTTGAAGCTTTCTTT. As protein: CATSSYLQLEAFF. The V gene is TRBV15, the J gene TRBJ1-1, with D unresolved. This CDR3 spans 13 amino acids. V gave up 3 bases and J gave up 7 bases, with 12 bases separating them. Germline V gives CDR1 LNHNV, CDR2 YYDKDF (reference sequence).

This clonotype came up a few times. This chain uses TRBV2 with TRBJ2-5, with TRBD2 matching over 15 bases. The CDR3 extends over 16 amino acids. The V segment lost 3 bases and the J segment 4 bases; nucleotides outside the gene matches: 3. CDR1 is SNHLY, CDR2 FYNNEI, per germline. This CDR3 reads CASSDGLAGGRETQYF. The CDR3 DNA reads as TGTGCCAGCAGTGATGGACTAGCGGGGGGGCGAGAGACCCAGTACTTC.

The V call is TRBV2, the J call TRBJ2-7; D may be TRBD2 (6 bases). This CDR3 comprises 11 residues. V was cut by 6 bases and J by 5 bases, with 8 bases left in between. The germline gives CDR1 SNHLY, CDR2 FYNNEI. The CDR3 DNA sequence: TGTGCCAGCAGGAGGGAGGACGAGCAGTACTTC. Translated: CASRREDEQYF.

Concerning this clonotype: A much more abundant neighbour one base away suggests this may be a read error. V is TRBV11-1 and J is TRBJ1-1; D is ambiguous. Germline V gene lookup returns CDR1 SGHAT and CDR2 FQDESV (reference sequence). The CDR3 has 13 amino acids. Trimming shortened V by 6 bases and J by 4 bases, and 12 bases separated the two germline ends. The CDR3 is CASSYDQSTEAFF. The DNA for the CDR3 is TGTGCCAGCAGTTATGACCAATCCACTGAAGCTTTCTTT.

This clonotype was observed a handful of times. J is TRBJ1-1 and V is TRBV6-2 or TRBV6-3; no clear D. With 2 bases removed from V and 1 base from J, the gap between germline ends came to 11 bases. Germline lookup yields CDR1 MNHEY and CDR2 SVGEGT. The CDR3 loop spans 15 amino acids. CDR3 residues: CASSYPTDKNTEAFF. In DNA, the CDR3 is TGTGCCAGCAGTTACCCAACCGACAAGAACACTGAAGCTTTCTTT.

This clonotype was seen repeatedly, ten times or more. J is TRBJ1-6 and V is TRBV7-9, with no clear D. CDR1 SEHNR and CDR2 FQNEAQ come from the germline V gene (reference sequence). The V and J ends lost 5 bases and 7 bases respectively, with 12 bases between them. The CDR3 is made up of 14 amino acids. The chain's CDR3 is CASSPPDGNSPLHF. The CDR3 DNA follows: TGTGCCAGCAGCCCGCCCGATGGGAATTCACCCCTCCACTTT.

This clonotype was seen a few times. The chain uses TRBV12-3 or TRBV12-4 and TRBJ2-1; perhaps D is TRBD1 or TRBD2 (6 bases each). The CDR3 consists of 18 residues. The V and J ends lost 8 bases and 8 bases respectively, with 31 bases between them. For the CDR3, the DNA is TGTGCCAGCCTCTGGGGGGTTCAGGGGCGACCCGTATTCGATGAGCAGTTCTTC. Its translation is CASLWGVQGRPVFDEQFF.

This clonotype has more than one count but fewer than ten. The CDR3 loop is CASTSGGGDEQFF. The CDR3 coding sequence is TGTGCCAGCACCTCGGGGGGGGGCGATGAGCAGTTCTTC. The chain uses TRBV27 and TRBJ2-1; 8 bases align to TRBD2. V shed 7 bases, J shed 8 bases, and the junction held 7 bases outside the gene matches. CDR3 length equals 13 residues. From germline, CDR1 is MNHEY and CDR2 SMNVEV (reference sequence).

V is TRBV20-1 and J is TRBJ2-2, with 11 bases lining up with TRBD1. Trimming at V came to 0 bases and at J to 5 bases, leaving 2 bases not matched to a gene. This CDR3 has 15 residues. Germline CDR1 is DFQATT and CDR2 is SNEGSKA (reference sequence). CDR3 protein: CSARDRDRGTGELFF. As DNA, the CDR3 is TGCAGTGCTAGAGATCGGGACAGGGGGACCGGGGAGCTGTTTTTT.